These 6 T cell receptor beta chains were all obtained from the same sample, sequenced in a study of blood T cell dynamics during melanoma immunotherapy. Study-level results: The most clonal sorted CD8+ subset, immune-effector cells, was closest to cell-free DNA CDR3 sequences.

Which antigens these TCRs recognize remains unknown. Time point defined: week 3, after first cycle of checkpoint inhibitor. Memory T cells counted as immune-effector cells when CD3+ CD4- CD8+ CD45RA- CD45RO-high CD27- CCR7-. Clones were sequenced by immunoSEQ multiplex PCR, and TCRdb holds only the in-frame ones, with some missing. Among 1,000 or so clones listed, 72% were seen once. The sample was CD8+ T cells from blood, taken from a patient treated with checkpoint blockade. The receptors were gathered from a human donor with melanoma.

This clone was counted a few times. V gene TRBV30 combines with J gene TRBJ2-7; weak D call: TRBD1 (6 bases). V was shortened by 1 base and J by 0 bases, with 7 bases between the two germline ends. The CDR3 is 13 amino acids. Germline lookup yields CDR1 GTSNPN and CDR2 SVGIG (reference sequence). CDR3 in DNA: TGTGCCTGGAGTGGGGACAACTCCTACGAGCAGTACTTC. It translates to CAWSGDNSYEQYF.

Worth noting for this clone: The junction departs from germline at one end; a sequencing error may be responsible. CDR3: CASSLVVLTQHRYAVF. The CDR3 DNA is TGCGCCAGCAGCTTGGTCGTACTCACCCAGCACAGATACGCAGTATTT. This sequence joins TRBV5-1 and TRBJ2-3; no clear D. The CDR3 extends over 16 amino acids. The germline V gene encodes CDR1 SGHRS and CDR2 YFSETQ.

This clone was observed once. The rearrangement links TRBV19 to TRBJ2-6, with D hard to call. Germline V CDR1 and CDR2: LNHDA, SQIVND (reference sequence). Trimming took 6 bases from V and 1 from J, leaving 13 bases between them. The CDR3 is 16 residues long. The CDR3 DNA is TGTGCCAGTAGACCATCTCACGATTCTGGGGCCAACGTCCTGACTTTC. As protein: CASRPSHDSGANVLTF.

This clone is deemed large (0.1 to 1%). The junction departs from the called germline gene at one end, perhaps through a read error. The chain uses TRBV29-1 and TRBJ2-7; 11 nucleotides agree with TRBD1. The CDR3 runs to 14 residues. Per the germline V gene, CDR1 is SQVTM and CDR2 is ANQGSEA. CDR3 in amino acids: CSVEGTGGTYEQYF. CDR3 DNA sequence: TGCAGCGTCGAAGGGACAGGGGGGACCTACGAGCAGTACTTC.

This clone turned up a few times. The chain uses TRBV2 and TRBJ1-1, with D possibly matching TRBD1 (5 bases). There are 14 residues in the CDR3. Trimming cost V 0 bases and J 5 bases, with 10 bases left between them. CDR1 is SNHLY and CDR2 is FYNNEI in the germline V gene. DNA of the CDR3: TGTGCCAGCAGTGAAGCCCAGGGTCTGACTGAAGCTTTCTTT. Translation gives CASSEAQGLTEAFF.

V usage is TRBV11-2 and J usage is TRBJ2-3; D unresolved. This CDR3 is 12 amino acids long. CDR1 and CDR2 (germline): SGHAT, FQNNGV. With 1 base removed from V and 6 bases from J, the gap between germline ends came to 5 bases. The CDR3 nucleotides read TGTGCCAGCAGCTTAGGAGGCGATACGCAGTATTTT. Its translation: CASSLGGDTQYF.